The 7 T cell receptor beta chains listed next were all sequenced from one sample in a study of T cell responses to AZD1222 COVID-19 vaccine (dated by TCRdb to the early 2020s). The time point label for this specimen denotes: baseline before first vaccination. The receptor library was made with the immunoSEQ multiplex PCR assay. Drawn from immuneACCESS, this table holds only the in-frame rearrangements with V and J called that TCRdb kept. Clones are partly lost; checked studies trace under half to an unresolved V gene and leave the rest unexplained. The sample table lists 100,000 or so clones, 87% of them with a count of one. The top ten constitute 16% of the sample. Sequencing was performed on peripheral blood, taken on day 0 of AZD1222 vaccination. These receptors came from an adult in good health.

This rearrangement joins TRBV19 to TRBJ1-5; D might be TRBD1 (5 bases). The ends were cut back, 6 bases at V and 4 bases at J, with 10 bases in the middle. CDR3 size: 13 residues. Germline values: CDR1 LNHDA, CDR2 SQIVND (reference sequence). CDR3: CASRGQANQPQHF. CDR3 coding DNA: TGTGCCAGTAGGGGGCAGGCGAATCAGCCCCAGCATTTT.

The chain is built from TRBV14 and TRBJ2-2; D is uncertain. Germline CDR1 reads SGHDN; CDR2 reads FVKESK. Between the trimmed V and J ends, which lost 2 bases and 4 bases, there was a span of 8 bases. CDR3 size: 14 residues. DNA of the CDR3: TGTGCCAGCAGCCAATTAGTGGGCACCGGGGAGCTGTTTTTT. Its protein product is CASSQLVGTGELFF.

This chain links TRBV18 with TRBJ2-5; D uncertain. The CDR3 sequence is 14 residues long. V was cut by 0 bases and J by 5 bases, with 10 bases left in between. Germline V gives CDR1 KGHSH, CDR2 LQKENI. CDR3 nucleotide sequence: TGTGCCAGCTCACCACCGACCCCCCCGGAGACCCAGTACTTC. Its translation: CASSPPTPPETQYF.

This clone was detected once. This chain joins TRBV6-6 and TRBJ2-7; D remains unclear. Trimming removed 0 bases at V and 4 bases at J, with 13 bases between. The CDR3 length is 15 residues. Per germline, CDR1 MNHNY and CDR2 SVGAGI (reference sequence). CDR3 bases: TGTGCCAGCAGTTACTCTTCCCCTGACGTTTACGAGCAGTACTTC. Its translation is CASSYSSPDVYEQYF.

The chain joins TRBV18 to TRBJ2-7, with TRBD2 matching over 11 bases. Germline values: CDR1 KGHSH, CDR2 LQKENI. The junction had 5 bases not matched to a gene; V was cut back by 4 bases and J by 3 bases. CDR3 length: 15 amino acids. Here the CDR3 reads CASSRSGRDRYEQYF. The CDR3 DNA reads as TGTGCCAGCTCACGTAGCGGGAGGGATCGCTACGAGCAGTACTTC.

The chain joins TRBV3-1 (or the pseudogene TRBV3-2) to TRBJ2-1, with TRBD2 identical over 10 bases. The CDR3 sequence is 21 residues long. Germline values: CDR1 LGHDT, CDR2 YNNKEL (reference sequence). The trim removed 0 bases at V and 6 bases at J, leaving 20 bases unmatched. Written as DNA, the CDR3 is TGTGCCAGCAGCCAAGATAGGACCGGGGTTTTTAGCGGGAGGTGGCGCAATGAGCAGTTCTTC. It translates to CASSQDRTGVFSGRWRNEQFF.

The chain links TRBV10-3 to TRBJ2-1; D perhaps matches TRBD2 (5 bases). Trimming stripped 8 bases from V and 4 bases from J, with 12 bases between. In germline, CDR1 is ENHRY, CDR2 SYGVKD. The CDR3 is made up of 13 amino acids. CDR3: CAIAEGRYNEQFF. Here the CDR3 DNA reads TGTGCCATCGCCGAGGGTCGTTACAATGAGCAGTTCTTC.